This T cell receptor (beta chain) was captured in a study of T cells in Graves' hyperthyroidism and ophthalmopathy. V was shortened by 0 bases and J by 2 bases, with 9 bases between the two germline ends. Germline V CDR1 and CDR2: SGHRS, YFSETQ. The CDR3 length is 15 residues. The CDR3 regions of TCR beta were amplified from RNA transcripts. With the HTBI primer set, the TCR CDR3 went through a first round of RT-PCR. TCRdb reanalysed the multiplex PCR reads using MiXCR and keeps one entry per CDR3 protein. The data contain some 650,000 distinct CDR3 sequences, approximately 16% of them singletons. This clonotype was seen ten or more times. What it recognizes is unknown. The PBMCs were taken from more than 8 ml of fresh peripheral blood. Points from the study as a whole: Most thyroid clonotypes with frequency above 0.001 were detected in blood. Through a model of 13 V-J features, ophthalmopathy was separated from stable hyperthyroidism.

This TCR came from a woman in her thirties or forties with Graves' ophthalmopathy. The rearrangement joins TRBV5-1 to TRBJ2-1; tentatively, D is TRBD1 (6 bases). Sequenced material: blood. CDR3 sequence: CASSLDQGPYNEQFF. The CDR3 DNA sequence: TGCGCCAGCAGCTTGGATCAGGGGCCCTACAATGAGCAGTTCTTC.